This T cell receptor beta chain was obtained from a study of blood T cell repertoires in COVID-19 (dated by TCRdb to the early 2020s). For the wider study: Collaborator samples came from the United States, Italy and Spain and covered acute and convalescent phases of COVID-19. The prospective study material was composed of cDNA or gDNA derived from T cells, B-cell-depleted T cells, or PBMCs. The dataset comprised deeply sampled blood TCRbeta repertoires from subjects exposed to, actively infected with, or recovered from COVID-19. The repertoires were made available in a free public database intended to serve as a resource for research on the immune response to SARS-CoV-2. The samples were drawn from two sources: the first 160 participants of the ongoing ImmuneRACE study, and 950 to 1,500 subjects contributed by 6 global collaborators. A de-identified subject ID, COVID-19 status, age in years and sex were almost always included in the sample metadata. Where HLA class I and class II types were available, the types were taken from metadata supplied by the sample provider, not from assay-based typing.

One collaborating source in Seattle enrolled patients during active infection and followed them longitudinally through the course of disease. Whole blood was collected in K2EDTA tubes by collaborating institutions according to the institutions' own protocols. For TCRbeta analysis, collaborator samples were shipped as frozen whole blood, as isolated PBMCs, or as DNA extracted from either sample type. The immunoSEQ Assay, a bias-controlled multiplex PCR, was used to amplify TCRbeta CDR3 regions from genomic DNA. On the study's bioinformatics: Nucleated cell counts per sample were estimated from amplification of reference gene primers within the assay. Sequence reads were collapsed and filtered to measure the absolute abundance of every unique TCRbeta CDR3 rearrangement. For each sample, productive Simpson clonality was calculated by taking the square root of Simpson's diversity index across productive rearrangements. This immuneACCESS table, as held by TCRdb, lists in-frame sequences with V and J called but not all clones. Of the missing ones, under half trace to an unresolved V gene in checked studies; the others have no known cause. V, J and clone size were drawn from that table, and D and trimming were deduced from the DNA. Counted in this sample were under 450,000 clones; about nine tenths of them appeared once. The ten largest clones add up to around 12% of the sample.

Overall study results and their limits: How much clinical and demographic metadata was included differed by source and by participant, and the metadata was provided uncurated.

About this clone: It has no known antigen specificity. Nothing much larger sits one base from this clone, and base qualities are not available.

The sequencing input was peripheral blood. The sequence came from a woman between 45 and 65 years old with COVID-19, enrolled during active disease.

The nucleotide sequence reads TGCGCCAGCAGCTTGGGAAGGGACACTGACCCCTCGAACACTGAAGCTTTCTTT. This encodes CASSLGRDTDPSNTEAFF. This sequence uses TRBV5-1 and TRBJ1-1; TRBD1 might be the D gene, on 6 matching bases. V drops 0 bases and J drops 1 base, leaving 19 bases in between. The CDR3 spans 18 residues, from the cysteine through the phenylalanine. Only the CDR3 part of the read is kept: 54 bases, read in frame from the first base. CDR1 and CDR2, looked up from the germline V gene, are SGHRS and YFSETQ.